This T cell receptor (beta chain) was obtained from a study of shared clonotypes between healthy human individuals. Across the study: The study used three CD4 naive, three CD4 memory, two CD8 naive and one CD8 memory plate per donor. Study-wide results and caveats: Apart from blood, nothing was sampled; tissue repertoires likely differ. Some naive CD4 clonotypes, about 5.5%, turned up in common across four donors.

Deletions cut 1 base from V and 0 bases from J, with 8 bases between. CDR3 size: 15 residues. Germline V CDR1 and CDR2: SGHRS, YFSETQ. All donors qualified as healthy HIV-negative adults and had experienced no recent acute infections or vaccinations. For this clone: Its antigen is undetermined. The same CDR3 arises from other DNA sequences in this sample as well.

TCRdb's copy holds only in-frame clones and misses some; the assay was immunoSEQ multiplex PCR. In the table there are around 750,000 clones, roughly 70% of which are singletons. Sequencing was performed on memory CD4+ T cells sorted from blood. Stated subset: CD45RA-negative fraction. This TCR was recovered from a woman under 40 in good health. The chain combines TRBV5-1 with TRBJ1-5; no definite D call. CDR3 amino acids: CASSLNGNSNQPQHF. CDR3 nucleotides: TGCGCCAGCAGCTTGAACGGCAATAGCAATCAGCCCCAGCATTTT. Full variable domain (rest looked up from reference TRBV5-1 and TRBJ1-5): KAGVTQTPRYLIKTRGQQVTLSCSPISGHRSVSWYQQTPGQGLQFLFEYFSETQRNKGNFPGRFSGRQFSNSRSEMNVSTLELGDSALYLCASSLNGNSNQPQHFGDGTRLSIL.